These 29 T cell receptor beta chains share one sample of origin, sequenced in a study of blood T cells in healthy people across ages. Primed by a sample-barcoded 5' primer and a J-beta primer mix, a second PCR proceeded for about 6 to 11 cycles. One entry per CDR3 protein results from TCRdb running MiXCR on the 5' RACE reads. The sample yields some 690,000 distinct CDR3 sequences, about 20% seen once. The sequencing sample was made of blood. The receptors were gathered from a man between 70 and 80 years old in good health.

The V call is TRBV7-2, the J call TRBJ1-1; no definite D call. CDR1 is SGHTA and CDR2 is FQGNSA in the germline V gene. CDR3 length: 14 amino acids. The V end lost 3 bases, the J end lost 1 base, and 9 bases lay between the germline ends. CDR3 nucleotides: TGTGCCAGCAGCTTTCCGGGAGCGAACACTGAAGCTTTCTTT. Translated, it gives CASSFPGANTEAFF.

This clonotype was counted ten times or more. J is TRBJ1-2 and V is TRBV7-9; D uncertain. CDR1 and CDR2 from the germline V gene are SEHNR and FQNEAQ (reference sequence). This CDR3 is built from 12 residues. V lost 5 bases to trimming and J lost 5 bases, with 9 bases between them. As DNA, the CDR3 is TGTGCCAGCAGCCCAGGACCGTATGGCTACACCTTC. It encodes CASSPGPYGYTF.

This rearrangement joins TRBV4-1 to TRBJ1-2, with no clear D. Germline loops: CDR1 MGHRA, CDR2 YSYEKL. The CDR3 length is 15 residues. Trimming shortened V by 0 bases and J by 2 bases, and 10 bases separated the two germline ends. The CDR3 sequence is CASSQEAVGNYGYTF. The CDR3 DNA follows: TGCGCCAGCAGCCAAGAAGCTGTGGGGAACTATGGCTACACCTTC.

CDR3 sequence reads: CASSQFTGTGRETQYF. The CDR3 bases are TGCGCCAGCAGCCAATTTACCGGGACCGGACGAGAGACCCAGTACTTC. The gene calls are TRBV4-3 and TRBJ2-5; possibly TRBD1 or TRBD2 for D (5 bases each). Trimming took off 2 bases at V and 4 bases at J, with 17 bases between the two ends. Germline CDR1 and CDR2: LGHNA and YSLEER. The CDR3 covers 16 residues.

V usage is TRBV28 and J usage is TRBJ1-2; tentative D call: TRBD1 (5 bases). The germline V gene has CDR1 MDHEN and CDR2 SYDVKM. The V end was cut by 3 bases, the J end by 8 bases, with 10 bases between. The CDR3 consists of 12 residues. DNA for the CDR3: TGTGCCAGCAGTTTTCAGGGATCGGGCTACACCTTC. This encodes CASSFQGSGYTF.

The chain uses TRBV18 and TRBJ1-5; 10 bases fit TRBD1. The junction had 2 bases not matched to a gene; V was cut back by 3 bases and J by 0 bases. Per the germline V gene, CDR1 is KGHSH and CDR2 is LQKENI. This CDR3 has 16 residues. The chain's CDR3 is CASSPGQGSSNQPQHF. The CDR3 nucleotides are TGTGCCAGCTCACCGGGACAGGGGAGTAGCAATCAGCCCCAGCATTTT.

The chain couples TRBV29-1 to TRBJ1-2; maybe TRBD1 (5 bases). Germline V CDR1 and CDR2: SQVTM, ANQGSEA. Between the trimmed V and J ends, which lost 2 bases and 3 bases, there was a span of 16 bases. This CDR3 is 15 amino acids long. In DNA, the CDR3 is TGCAGCGTTGAACCCCGGGGCGGGGGTGACTATGGCTACACCTTC. Its protein is CSVEPRGGGDYGYTF.

The CDR3: CASSSDGQTYNEQFF. CDR3 nucleotide sequence: TGTGCCAGCAGTTCCGACGGACAGACCTACAATGAGCAGTTCTTC. This chain links TRBV6-6 with TRBJ2-1; a possible D gene is TRBD1 (6 bases). V lost 4 bases and J 2 bases, leaving 12 bases between the germline ends. This CDR3 is built from 15 residues. Germline V gene data show CDR1 as MNHNY and CDR2 as SVGAGI (reference sequence).

This clonotype was counted only a few times. The J gene is TRBJ1-2, the V gene TRBV29-1, with 8 bases that match TRBD1. CDR3 length: 12 amino acids. Germline V gene sequence: CDR1 SQVTM, CDR2 ANQGSEA. J gave up 4 bases and V 5 bases, and 3 bases lay outside the gene matches. The chain's CDR3 is CSVFGQGYGYTF. The DNA for the CDR3 is TGCAGCGTTTTCGGACAGGGCTATGGCTACACCTTC.

The table lists this clonotype with a few counts. This rearrangement joins TRBV7-8 to TRBJ1-4; D uncertain. The CDR3 runs 16 residues. Trimming shortened V by 3 bases and J by 2 bases, and 13 bases separated the two germline ends. Germline-derived CDR1 and CDR2 are SGHVS and FQNEAQ. The CDR3 here is CASSFDGGLTNEKLFF. The CDR3 DNA reads TGTGCCAGCAGCTTTGATGGTGGGCTGACTAATGAAAAACTGTTTTTT.

The chain couples TRBV6-5 to TRBJ2-1; TRBD2 matches 7 bases. CDR3 size: 14 residues. CDR1 is MNHEY and CDR2 is SVGAGI in the germline V gene. V was pared by 2 bases and J by 6 bases, with 4 bases of the junction left unmatched. The CDR3: CASSYGGRGNEQFF. The CDR3 bases are TGTGCCAGCAGTTACGGTGGGAGGGGCAATGAGCAGTTCTTC.

V is TRBV5-1 and J is TRBJ1-1; 7 nucleotides align to TRBD1. Germline V gives CDR1 SGHRS, CDR2 YFSETQ. Losses at the gene ends were 1 base for V and 1 base for J; bases not matched to a gene: 7. This CDR3 spans 16 amino acids. CDR3 in DNA: TGCGCCAGCAGCTTGATAGGGGGCGGTGGGAACACTGAAGCTTTCTTT. Translating it yields CASSLIGGGGNTEAFF.

This clonotype was seen more than once but under ten times. V is TRBV5-1 and J is TRBJ2-5, with 9 bases matching TRBD1. CDR1 is SGHRS and CDR2 is YFSETQ in the germline V gene. The CDR3 spans 16 residues. Losses at the gene ends were 3 bases for V and 5 bases for J; bases not matched to a gene: 11. The CDR3 DNA sequence: TGCGCCAGCAGCTCCGCGTTAGGGACAGGGATGGAGACCCAGTACTTC. This translates into CASSSALGTGMETQYF.

The rearrangement joins TRBV20-1 to TRBJ2-3; TRBD2 aligns across 10 bases. The V segment lost 7 bases and the J segment 2 bases; nucleotides outside the gene matches: 27. Germline-derived CDR1 and CDR2 are DFQATT and SNEGSKA (reference sequence). This CDR3 has 21 residues. The CDR3 region has the DNA TGCAGTGTCACGTCAAGAAGAGCGGGGGGGCTATCTCGTTTCTTCACAGATACGCAGTATTTT. Translated: CSVTSRRAGGLSRFFTDTQYF.

The V and J genes are TRBV20-1 and TRBJ1-5; 9 nucleotides align to TRBD1. CDR1 is DFQATT, CDR2 SNEGSKA, per germline (reference sequence). With V trimmed by 8 bases and J by 1 base, 9 bases remained unmatched. CDR3 length: 15 amino acids. The DNA of the CDR3 is TGCAGTCTTCCTAAACAGGGGGCAAGCAATCAGCCCCAGCATTTT. Protein sequence: CSLPKQGASNQPQHF.

This clonotype was seen only a few times. V and J are TRBV9 and TRBJ2-4; weak D call: TRBD2 (5 bases). Germline V lookup: CDR1 SGDLS, CDR2 YYNGEE. V lost 2 bases and J lost 8, with 11 bases in between. This CDR3 comprises 13 residues. The CDR3 DNA is TGTGCCAGCAGCGTCGAGGGTGGTGACATTCAGTACTTC. This sequence encodes CASSVEGGDIQYF.

The chain has TRBV20-1 and TRBJ2-2; TRBD2 agrees at 8 bases. CDR3 length: 16 residues. Germline trimming cut 1 base from V and 7 bases from J; bases unmatched to any gene: 11. In germline, CDR1 is DFQATT, CDR2 SNEGSKA (reference sequence). DNA for the CDR3: TGCAGTGCTAGAGTAGCCGGGAGGGCCCGAGACGGGGAGCTGTTTTTT. As protein: CSARVAGRARDGELFF.

The rearrangement links TRBV5-1 to TRBJ2-5; D not resolved. The CDR3 has 14 amino acids. CDR1 SGHRS and CDR2 YFSETQ come from the germline V gene. V lost 2 bases and J 5 bases, leaving 13 bases between the germline ends. The CDR3 DNA sequence: TGCGCCAGCAGCTTAGGGTCACAGCCGGAGACCCAGTACTTC. Amino acid sequence: CASSLGSQPETQYF.

This clonotype was observed a handful of times. V is TRBV12-3 or TRBV12-4 and J is TRBJ1-5, with D possibly matching TRBD1 (5 bases). Trimming took off 0 bases at V and 11 bases at J, with 11 bases between the two ends. The CDR3 is 13 amino acids. The CDR3 loop is CASSLAGGGSQHF. In DNA form, the CDR3 reads TGTGCCAGCAGTTTAGCTGGGGGGGGGTCCCAGCATTTT.

The gene calls are TRBV12-3 or TRBV12-4 and TRBJ1-2, with TRBD1 identical over 11 bases. J lost 7 bases, V lost 4 bases, and 11 bases had no gene match. The CDR3 contains 16 residues. CDR3 DNA: TGTGCCAGCAGTTCTCACACCGGGACAGGGGGAGGTGGCTACACCTTC. Its protein product is CASSSHTGTGGGGYTF.

This sequence joins TRBV13 and TRBJ1-2, with a tentative D call TRBD1 (6 bases). Germline V gene lookup returns CDR1 PRHDT and CDR2 FYEKMQ (reference sequence). V lost 4 bases to trimming and J lost 7 bases, with 16 bases between them. This CDR3 is 14 amino acids long. This CDR3 reads CASSSQGAEAGYTF. As DNA, the CDR3 is TGTGCCAGCAGCTCACAGGGCGCTGAGGCTGGCTACACCTTC.

Only a few counts were recorded for this clonotype. V usage is TRBV9 and J usage is TRBJ1-2; 7 positions match TRBD1. The CDR3 is 17 amino acids. The V and J ends lost 3 bases and 0 bases, in that order; junction bases with no gene match: 11. Germline loops: CDR1 SGDLS, CDR2 YYNGEE. In DNA form, the CDR3 reads TGTGCCAGCAGCGCCACCCCGGGACAGCCTACTAACTATGGCTACACCTTC. Its protein product is CASSATPGQPTNYGYTF.

J is TRBJ1-1 and V is TRBV5-1, with 9 bases that match TRBD1. Germline loops: CDR1 SGHRS, CDR2 YFSETQ. Trimming removed 4 bases from V and 7 bases from J; junction bases left unmatched: 8. This CDR3 is built from 14 residues. In nucleotides, the CDR3 is TGCGCCAGCAGCCTAGACAGGGGGTTTGGTGAAGCTTTCTTT. This sequence encodes CASSLDRGFGEAFF.

The chain carries TRBV10-3 and TRBJ2-7; 8 nucleotides align to TRBD2. The end of the DNA is better explained by TRBJ2-5, so the J call may be wrong. This CDR3 comprises 17 residues. The V gene's germline CDR1 is ENHRY and CDR2 SYGVKD. CDR3 region: CAISSTHPAGGQETQYF. The CDR3 region has the DNA TGTGCCATCAGTTCCACCCACCCTGCGGGGGGTCAAGAGACCCAGTACTTC.

This clonotype has a handful of counts. V usage is TRBV11-2 and J usage is TRBJ2-1; the D gene could be TRBD1 or TRBD2 (6 bases each). The CDR3 runs 15 residues. Looked up from germline, CDR1 is SGHAT and CDR2 is FQNNGV. Trimming removed 4 bases from V and 4 bases from J, with 14 bases in between. The CDR3 bases are TGTGCCAGCAGCTCCCGGGGGCAGAGGTACAATGAGCAGTTCTTC. It codes for CASSSRGQRYNEQFF.

This chain uses TRBV7-9 with TRBJ1-4; D is possibly TRBD1 (6 bases). V shed 5 bases and J shed 8 bases, with 15 bases lying between them. CDR3 length equals 14 residues. Per germline, CDR1 SEHNR and CDR2 FQNEAQ (reference sequence). DNA of the CDR3: TGTGCCAGCAGCCCTACAGGGAACGGGGAAAAACTGTTTTTT. Its translation is CASSPTGNGEKLFF.

The chain employs TRBV5-6 and TRBJ2-5, with D possibly matching TRBD1 (6 bases). Deletions cut 4 bases from V and 11 bases from J, with 15 bases between. Per germline, CDR1 SGHDT and CDR2 YYEEEE. The CDR3 is 12 residues long. The CDR3 region has the DNA TGTGCCAGCAGCATTTCCACAGGGTGGCAGTACTTC. Its protein product is CASSISTGWQYF.

V usage is TRBV20-1 and J usage is TRBJ1-5; 8 nucleotides align to TRBD1. This CDR3 is 15 amino acids long. The germline V gene encodes CDR1 DFQATT and CDR2 SNEGSKA (reference sequence). The J segment lost 4 bases and the V segment lost 4 bases, leaving 9 bases of the junction unmatched. Written as DNA, the CDR3 is TGCAGTGCTAAGGGCGGGACAGGCCTTAATCAGCCCCAGCATTTT. Protein sequence: CSAKGGTGLNQPQHF.

This clonotype was seen a handful of times. The chain uses TRBV7-3 and TRBJ2-3; 8 nucleotides agree with TRBD1. V was clipped by 5 bases and J by 7 bases; unmatched bases: 17. CDR1 is SGHTA and CDR2 is FQGTGA in the germline V gene. The CDR3 runs to 17 residues. Here the CDR3 reads CASSKGSSRQGLNTQYF. The CDR3, as DNA: TGTGCCAGCAGCAAAGGGAGTTCGAGACAGGGGCTGAATACGCAGTATTTT.